This is a list of T cell receptor beta chains from one sample in a study of identical twins. MiXCR, run by TCRdb on the 5' RACE reads, gives a single entry per CDR3 protein. The sample yields about 700,000 distinct CDR3 sequences, approximately 9% seen once. The sample was also linked to a second study, of yellow fever vaccine responses in identical twins.

Sequencing was carried out using PBMCs. The source is a woman between 18 and 29 years old in good health. The CDR3 runs from the conserved cysteine through the conserved F or W. The order of the fields is CDR3 DNA, CDR3 protein, V gene, clone size, J gene, D gene. A D gene is named only where the DNA matches it firmly. Clone size appears in some rows only: once, few, many, or a class for an expanded clone.

cdr3_nt: TGTGCCAGCTCACCACGAGAAGGGGGCTTGGCAGATACGCAGTATTTT; cdr3_aa: CASSPREGGLADTQYF; v_call: TRBV18; clone_size: few; j_call: TRBJ2-3; d_call: TRBD1
cdr3_nt: TGCAGCGTTGAAGGGACTAGCGGGAGGAGGGCTATTGAGCAGTTCTTC; cdr3_aa: CSVEGTSGRRAIEQFF; v_call: TRBV29-1; clone_size: many; j_call: TRBJ2-1; d_call: TRBD2
cdr3_nt: TGTGCTAGTGCCGATCGGGCTATCTCCTACAATGAGCAGTTCTTC; cdr3_aa: CASADRAISYNEQFF; v_call: TRBV12-5; clone_size: .; j_call: TRBJ2-1; d_call: .
cdr3_nt: TGTGCCAGCAGCTTCCTAGCGGGGGGACCAGACACAGATACGCAGTATTTT; cdr3_aa: CASSFLAGGPDTDTQYF; v_call: TRBV7-9; clone_size: few; j_call: TRBJ2-3; d_call: TRBD2
cdr3_nt: TGTGCCAGCAGTCCGTCCGGCGCGGGGGACTCCTACGAGCAGTACTTC; cdr3_aa: CASSPSGAGDSYEQYF; v_call: TRBV12-3/TRBV12-4; clone_size: many; j_call: TRBJ2-7; d_call: TRBD2
cdr3_nt: TGCGCCAGCAGCCAAGATTTGGACGGGACAGGGGTTAGCAATCAGCCCCAGCATTTT; cdr3_aa: CASSQDLDGTGVSNQPQHF; v_call: TRBV4-1; clone_size: few; j_call: TRBJ1-5; d_call: TRBD1
cdr3_nt: TGCGCCAGCAGGGGAAAGACAGGGTCACCTGAAGCTTTCTTT; cdr3_aa: CASRGKTGSPEAFF; v_call: TRBV5-1; clone_size: many; j_call: TRBJ1-1; d_call: TRBD1
cdr3_nt: TGCAGTGCTAGGGGACTAGCGGGAGTAATCTATGAGCAGTTCTTC; cdr3_aa: CSARGLAGVIYEQFF; v_call: TRBV20-1; clone_size: many; j_call: TRBJ2-1; d_call: TRBD2
cdr3_nt: TGTGCCAGCAGCATGGGACTAGCGGATTACAATGAGCAGTTCTTC; cdr3_aa: CASSMGLADYNEQFF; v_call: TRBV7-9; clone_size: few; j_call: TRBJ2-1; d_call: TRBD2
cdr3_nt: TGTGCCAGCAGTGGGACGAACAATGAGCAGTTCTTC; cdr3_aa: CASSGTNNEQFF; v_call: TRBV7-3; clone_size: many; j_call: TRBJ2-1; d_call: .
cdr3_nt: TGCGCCAGCGGGCCGGGCAGAAACCAAGAGACCCAGTACTTC; cdr3_aa: CASGPGRNQETQYF; v_call: TRBV5-1; clone_size: few; j_call: TRBJ2-5; d_call: .
cdr3_nt: TGTGCCACCAGTGACATAGGACAGGGGGCCCCCTACAATGAGCAGTTCTTC; cdr3_aa: CATSDIGQGAPYNEQFF; v_call: TRBV24-1; clone_size: .; j_call: TRBJ2-1; d_call: TRBD1
cdr3_nt: TGTGCCAGCAGGACGACTAGTTCGCCCGGGGAGCTGTTTTTT; cdr3_aa: CASRTTSSPGELFF; v_call: TRBV2; clone_size: .; j_call: TRBJ2-2; d_call: .
cdr3_nt: TGTGCCAGCGGACCGAAGGAAAAACTGTTTTTT; cdr3_aa: CASGPKEKLFF; v_call: TRBV28; clone_size: many; j_call: TRBJ1-4; d_call: .
cdr3_nt: TGCAGCGCCACTACGAGGACTAGCGGGAGGGGCGAGCAGTACTTC; cdr3_aa: CSATTRTSGRGEQYF; v_call: TRBV29-1; clone_size: .; j_call: TRBJ2-7; d_call: TRBD2
cdr3_nt: TGTGCCACCAGTGATTTATCAGGGGGCTTCGATACGCAGTATTTT; cdr3_aa: CATSDLSGGFDTQYF; v_call: TRBV24-1; clone_size: .; j_call: TRBJ2-3; d_call: TRBD1
cdr3_nt: TGTGCCAGCGGATCCGGGACAGGGTACTACGAGCAGTACTTC; cdr3_aa: CASGSGTGYYEQYF; v_call: TRBV5-6; clone_size: few; j_call: TRBJ2-7; d_call: TRBD1
cdr3_nt: TGTGCCAGCAGCTCCCAGACAGGGGACCAAAACATTCAGTACTTC; cdr3_aa: CASSSQTGDQNIQYF; v_call: TRBV7-9; clone_size: few; j_call: TRBJ2-4; d_call: TRBD1
cdr3_nt: TGCGCCAGCAGCCGGCGACGTTACAATGAGCAGTTCTTC; cdr3_aa: CASSRRRYNEQFF; v_call: TRBV4-3; clone_size: few; j_call: TRBJ2-1; d_call: .
cdr3_nt: TGTGCCAGCAGCACTCCTAGAGGAGAGCAGTACTTC; cdr3_aa: CASSTPRGEQYF; v_call: TRBV3-1; clone_size: .; j_call: TRBJ2-7; d_call: .
cdr3_nt: TGTGCCAGCAGCCAGCGAGGGATGGAGACCCAGTACTTC; cdr3_aa: CASSQRGMETQYF; v_call: TRBV3-1; clone_size: .; j_call: TRBJ2-5; d_call: .
cdr3_nt: TGCGCCAGCAGCACGCCCCGCGGGGGGGATGGCTACACCTTC; cdr3_aa: CASSTPRGGDGYTF; v_call: TRBV5-1; clone_size: few; j_call: TRBJ1-2; d_call: .
cdr3_nt: TGCGCCAGCAGTCTCGGACTAGCGGGAGGGCTGCGAAATGAGCAGTTCTTC; cdr3_aa: CASSLGLAGGLRNEQFF; v_call: TRBV10-1; clone_size: many; j_call: TRBJ2-1; d_call: TRBD2
cdr3_nt: TGTGCCAGCAGCTACCCTTTGGCGGGAGGAGACGAGCAGTACTTC; cdr3_aa: CASSYPLAGGDEQYF; v_call: TRBV21-1; clone_size: few; j_call: TRBJ2-7; d_call: .
cdr3_nt: TGTGCCATTTCCCGGGACAGGGGACACGAGCAGTACTTC; cdr3_aa: CAISRDRGHEQYF; v_call: TRBV7-9; clone_size: few; j_call: TRBJ2-7; d_call: TRBD1
cdr3_nt: TGCAGTGCTAGAGTTGGGGACGGGACTAGCTTCACAGATACGCAGTATTTT; cdr3_aa: CSARVGDGTSFTDTQYF; v_call: TRBV20-1; clone_size: .; j_call: TRBJ2-3; d_call: TRBD2
cdr3_nt: TGTGCCAGCAGCCAGGTGGTGGGGAATAATGAAAAACTGTTTTTT; cdr3_aa: CASSQVVGNNEKLFF; v_call: TRBV3-1; clone_size: few; j_call: TRBJ1-4; d_call: .